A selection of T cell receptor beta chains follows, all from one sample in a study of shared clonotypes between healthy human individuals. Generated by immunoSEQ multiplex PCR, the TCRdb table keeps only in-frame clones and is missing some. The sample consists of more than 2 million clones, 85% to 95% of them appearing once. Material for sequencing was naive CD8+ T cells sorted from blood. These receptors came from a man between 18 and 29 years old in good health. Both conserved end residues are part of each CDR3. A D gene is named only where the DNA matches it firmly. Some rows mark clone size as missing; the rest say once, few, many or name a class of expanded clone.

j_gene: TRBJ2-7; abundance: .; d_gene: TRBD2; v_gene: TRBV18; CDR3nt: TGTGCCAGCTCACCCCCCAGCGGGAGTGGTTCCTACGAGCAGTACTTC; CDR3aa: CASSPPSGSGSYEQYF
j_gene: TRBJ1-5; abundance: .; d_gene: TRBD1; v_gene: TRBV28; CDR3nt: TGTGCCAGCTCTTCCAAGGGACAGGGAAGACAGCCCCAGCATTTT; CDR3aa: CASSSKGQGRQPQHF
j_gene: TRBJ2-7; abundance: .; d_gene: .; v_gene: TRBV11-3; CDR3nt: TGTGCCAGCAGCCCCGGGTTCTCCTACGAGCAGTACTTC; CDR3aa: CASSPGFSYEQYF
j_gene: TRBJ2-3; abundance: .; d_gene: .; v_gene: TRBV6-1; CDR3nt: TGTGCCAGCAGTCCCTCGGGGGTGGCAGATACGCAGTATTTT; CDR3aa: CASSPSGVADTQYF
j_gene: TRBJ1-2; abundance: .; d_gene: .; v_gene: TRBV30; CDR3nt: TGTGCCTGGAGTGGTGAGTGGGTAGGCGCCGGCTACACCTTC; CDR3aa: CAWSGEWVGAGYTF
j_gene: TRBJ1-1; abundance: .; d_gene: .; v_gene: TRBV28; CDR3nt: TGTGCCAGCAGCCCCAGGTGGACTGAAGCTTTCTTT; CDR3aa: CASSPRWTEAFF
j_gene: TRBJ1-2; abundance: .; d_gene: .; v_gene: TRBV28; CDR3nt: TGTGCCAGCAGTCCCGCTTTCAGGCAGGGGACTTTGGCTAACTATGGCTACACCTTC; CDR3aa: CASSPAFRQGTLANYGYTF
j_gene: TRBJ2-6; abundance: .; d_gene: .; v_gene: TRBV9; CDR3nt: TGTGCCAGCAGCCGAAGAGGAGCCGGGGCCAACGTCCTGACTTTC; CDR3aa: CASSRRGAGANVLTF
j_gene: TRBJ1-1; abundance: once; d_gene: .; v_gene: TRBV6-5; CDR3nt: TGTGCCAGCAGTCAAACAGGAGTTGAAGCTTTCTTT; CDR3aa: CASSQTGVEAFF
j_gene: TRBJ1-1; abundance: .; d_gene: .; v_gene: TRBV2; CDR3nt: TGTGCCAGCAGTGACGACCCAGCGGGTGTTGCTTTCTTT; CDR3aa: CASSDDPAGVAFF
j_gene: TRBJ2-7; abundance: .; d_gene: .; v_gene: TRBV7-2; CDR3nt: TGTGCCAGCAGCCCCCCCGGGAAGGACTACGAGCAGTACTTC; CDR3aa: CASSPPGKDYEQYF
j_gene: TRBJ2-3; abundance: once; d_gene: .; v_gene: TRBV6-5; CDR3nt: TGTGCCAGCAGCCTTTGGATCAGCACAGATACGCAGTATTTT; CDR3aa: CASSLWISTDTQYF
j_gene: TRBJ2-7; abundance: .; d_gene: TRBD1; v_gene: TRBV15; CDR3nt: TGTGCCACCAGCAGAGTTGGGACAGGGGGCTACGAGCAGTACTTC; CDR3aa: CATSRVGTGGYEQYF